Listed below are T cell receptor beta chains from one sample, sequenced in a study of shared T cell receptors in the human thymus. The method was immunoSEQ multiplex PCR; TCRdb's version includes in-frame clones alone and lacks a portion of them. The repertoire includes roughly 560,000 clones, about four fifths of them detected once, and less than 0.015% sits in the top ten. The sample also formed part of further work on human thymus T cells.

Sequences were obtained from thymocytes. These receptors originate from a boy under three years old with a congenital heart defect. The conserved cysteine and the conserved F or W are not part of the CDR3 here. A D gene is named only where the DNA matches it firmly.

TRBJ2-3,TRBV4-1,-,ASSQTSLQGTDTQY
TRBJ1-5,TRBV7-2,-,ASSFKGASNQPQH
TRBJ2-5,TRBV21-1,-,ASSKEEGQGALQETQY
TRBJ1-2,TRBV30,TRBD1,AWSVAGGRYGYT
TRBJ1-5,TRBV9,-,ASSVDSGDGPQH
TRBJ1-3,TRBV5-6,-,ASSSLRAPRGNTIY
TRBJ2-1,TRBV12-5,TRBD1,ASVKGTGAYNEQF
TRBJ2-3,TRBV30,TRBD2,AWSGASGTDTQY
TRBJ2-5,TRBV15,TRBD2,ATSSLAGAQETQY
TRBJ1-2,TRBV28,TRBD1,ATSGTASTSYGYT
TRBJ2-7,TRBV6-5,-,ASSNRTDFNYEQY
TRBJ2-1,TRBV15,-,ATSKTRATYNEQF
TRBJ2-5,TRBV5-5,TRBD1,ASSLSGQGKRPGGTQY
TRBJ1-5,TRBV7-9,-,ASSNFANQPQH
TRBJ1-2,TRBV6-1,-,ASSEGGGYGYT
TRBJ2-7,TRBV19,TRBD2,ASSGAGGERYEQY
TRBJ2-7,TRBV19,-,ASSIYSPQGRSSYEQY
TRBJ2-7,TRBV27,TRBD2,ASSLPPTSGSWGEQY
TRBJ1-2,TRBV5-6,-,ASSQGPNYGYT
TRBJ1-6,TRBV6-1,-,ASSAGSPLH
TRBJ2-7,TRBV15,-,ATSSRDLSSQGNPYEQY
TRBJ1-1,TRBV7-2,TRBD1,ASSFPGDRDTEAF
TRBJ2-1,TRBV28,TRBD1,ASSFSTDRANEQF
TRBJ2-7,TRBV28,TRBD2,ATRIAGVHEQY
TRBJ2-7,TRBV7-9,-,ASSLLSLANRRGSEQY
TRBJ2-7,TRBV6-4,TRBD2,GLMSGSYNEQY
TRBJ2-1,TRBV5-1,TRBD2,ASSSPGLADFYNEQF
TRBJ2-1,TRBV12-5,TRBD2,ASGLTLTSGRVNEQF
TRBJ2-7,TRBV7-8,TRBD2,ASSFSSGSPYEQY
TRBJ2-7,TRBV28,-,ASRGDIGSTKQY
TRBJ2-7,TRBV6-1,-,ASSEASRYEQY
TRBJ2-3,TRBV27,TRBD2,ASSLAGAGTDTQY
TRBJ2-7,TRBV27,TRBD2,ASSLRVKWTSGRAGEEQY
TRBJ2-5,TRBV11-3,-,ASRRSRLQETQY
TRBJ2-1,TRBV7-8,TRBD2,ASSLGGSGGSNEQF
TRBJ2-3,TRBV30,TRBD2,AWSHPRIAGRRTDTQY
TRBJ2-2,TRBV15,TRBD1,ATSRHRGQNTGELF
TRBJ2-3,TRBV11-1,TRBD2,ASSPLAGKHTDTQY
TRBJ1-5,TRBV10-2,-,ASRATGTPDEPQH
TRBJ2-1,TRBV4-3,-,ASSATSYNEQF
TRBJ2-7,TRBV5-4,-,ASSFLSPSGEQY
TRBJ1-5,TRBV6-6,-,ASSYPLGGQPQH
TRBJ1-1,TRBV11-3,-,ASSVRGGSLRNTEAF
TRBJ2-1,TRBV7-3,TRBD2,ASSSGTSGNEQF
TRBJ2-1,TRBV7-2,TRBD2,ASSPRIASGNEQF
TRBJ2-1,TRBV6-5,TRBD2,ASRPLAGGRDEQF
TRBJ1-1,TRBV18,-,ASSVRQIGGLEAF
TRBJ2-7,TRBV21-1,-,ASSKANSSSEQY
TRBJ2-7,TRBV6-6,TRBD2,ASWRRAGGPDEQY